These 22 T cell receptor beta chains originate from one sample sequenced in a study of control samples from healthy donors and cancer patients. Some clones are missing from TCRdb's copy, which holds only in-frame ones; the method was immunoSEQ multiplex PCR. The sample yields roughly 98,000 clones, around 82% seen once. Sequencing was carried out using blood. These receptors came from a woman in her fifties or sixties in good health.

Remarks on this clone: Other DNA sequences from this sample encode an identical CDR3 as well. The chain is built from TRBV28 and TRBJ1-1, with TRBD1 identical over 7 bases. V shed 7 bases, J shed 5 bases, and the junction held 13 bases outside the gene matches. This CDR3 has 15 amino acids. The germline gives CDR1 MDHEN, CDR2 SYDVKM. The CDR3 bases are TGTGCCAGCACCGAGGGGGGGAGGGGGCGGACTGAAGCTTTCTTT. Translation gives CASTEGGRGRTEAFF.

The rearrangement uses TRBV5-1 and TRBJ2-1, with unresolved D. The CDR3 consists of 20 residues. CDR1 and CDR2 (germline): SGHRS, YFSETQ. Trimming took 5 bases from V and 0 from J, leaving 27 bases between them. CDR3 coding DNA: TGCGCCAGCAGATCCGCCCAGGAGACACCCTTTGATAGCTCCTACAATGAGCAGTTCTTC. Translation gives CASRSAQETPFDSSYNEQFF.

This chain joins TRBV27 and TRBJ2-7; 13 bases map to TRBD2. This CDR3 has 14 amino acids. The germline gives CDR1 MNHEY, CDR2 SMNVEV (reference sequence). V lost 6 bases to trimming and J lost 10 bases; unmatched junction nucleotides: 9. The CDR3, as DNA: TGTGCCAGCAGATCCGGGACTAGCGGGATGTATCAGTACTTC. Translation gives CASRSGTSGMYQYF.

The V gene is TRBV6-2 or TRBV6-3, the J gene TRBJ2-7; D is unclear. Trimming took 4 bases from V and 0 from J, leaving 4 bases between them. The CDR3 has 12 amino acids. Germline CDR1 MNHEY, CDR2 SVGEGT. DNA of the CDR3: TGTGCCAGCAGTTGGGGCTCCTACGAGCAGTACTTC. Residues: CASSWGSYEQYF.

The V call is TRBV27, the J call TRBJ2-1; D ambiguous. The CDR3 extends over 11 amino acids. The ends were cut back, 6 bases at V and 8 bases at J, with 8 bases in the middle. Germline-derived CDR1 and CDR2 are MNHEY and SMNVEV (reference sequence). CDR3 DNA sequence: TGTGCCAGCAGAAAGTGGGATGAGCAGTTCTTC. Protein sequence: CASRKWDEQFF.

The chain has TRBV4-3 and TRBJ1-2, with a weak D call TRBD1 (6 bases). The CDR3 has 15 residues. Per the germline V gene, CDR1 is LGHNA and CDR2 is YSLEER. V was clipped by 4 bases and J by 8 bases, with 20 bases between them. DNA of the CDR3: TGCGCCAGCAGCCCACGACAGGTAGATTTTCGGGGCTACACCTTC. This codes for CASSPRQVDFRGYTF.

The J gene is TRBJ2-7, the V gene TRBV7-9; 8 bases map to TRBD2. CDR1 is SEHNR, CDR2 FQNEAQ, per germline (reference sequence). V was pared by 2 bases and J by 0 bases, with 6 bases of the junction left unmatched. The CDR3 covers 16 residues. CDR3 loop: CASSLNRGGRSYEQYF. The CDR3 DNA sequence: TGTGCCAGCAGCTTAAATCGGGGGGGACGCTCCTACGAGCAGTACTTC.

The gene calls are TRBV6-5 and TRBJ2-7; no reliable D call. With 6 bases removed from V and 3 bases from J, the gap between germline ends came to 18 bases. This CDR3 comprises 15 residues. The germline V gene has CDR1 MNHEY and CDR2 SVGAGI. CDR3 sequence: CASRYGTSGDYEQYF. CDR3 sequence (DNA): TGTGCCAGCAGATATGGCACATCAGGTGACTACGAGCAGTACTTC.

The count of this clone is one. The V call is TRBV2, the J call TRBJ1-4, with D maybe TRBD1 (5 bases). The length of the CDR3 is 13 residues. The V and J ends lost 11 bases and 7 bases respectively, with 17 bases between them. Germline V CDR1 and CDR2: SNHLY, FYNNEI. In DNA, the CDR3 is TGTGCCTCCTCACGGCAGGGAATTGAAAAACTGTTTTTT. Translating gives CASSRQGIEKLFF. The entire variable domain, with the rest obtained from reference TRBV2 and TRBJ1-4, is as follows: EPEVTQTPSHQVTQMGQEVILRCVPISNHLYFYWYRQILGQKVEFLVSFYNNEISEKSEIFDDQFSVERPDGSNFTLKIRSTKLEDSAMYFCASSRQGIEKLFFGSGTQLSVL.

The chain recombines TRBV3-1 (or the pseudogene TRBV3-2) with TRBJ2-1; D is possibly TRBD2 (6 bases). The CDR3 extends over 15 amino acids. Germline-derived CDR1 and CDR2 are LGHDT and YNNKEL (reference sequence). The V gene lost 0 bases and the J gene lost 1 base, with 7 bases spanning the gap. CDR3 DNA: TGTGCCAGCAGCCAAGATGGGAGGTCCTACAATGAGCAGTTCTTC. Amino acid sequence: CASSQDGRSYNEQFF.

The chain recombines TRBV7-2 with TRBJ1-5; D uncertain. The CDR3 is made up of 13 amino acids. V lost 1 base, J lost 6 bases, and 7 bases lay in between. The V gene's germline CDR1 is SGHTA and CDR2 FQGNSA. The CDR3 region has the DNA TGTGCCAGCAGCTTAGGAGGGCCTCAGCCCCAGCATTTT. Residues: CASSLGGPQPQHF.

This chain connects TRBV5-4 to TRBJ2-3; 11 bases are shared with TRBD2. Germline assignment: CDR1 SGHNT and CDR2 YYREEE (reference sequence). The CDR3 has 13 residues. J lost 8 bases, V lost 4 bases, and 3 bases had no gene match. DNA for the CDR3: TGTGCCAGCAGCGTTGGGACTAGCGGTACGCAGTATTTT. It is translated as CASSVGTSGTQYF.

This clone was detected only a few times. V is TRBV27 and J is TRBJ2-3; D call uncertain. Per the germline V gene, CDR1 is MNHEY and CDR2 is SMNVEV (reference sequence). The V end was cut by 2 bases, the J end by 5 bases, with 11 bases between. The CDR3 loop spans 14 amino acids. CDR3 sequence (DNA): TGTGCCAGCAGTTTACCCGGTGTTGGAGATACGCAGTATTTT. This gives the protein CASSLPGVGDTQYF.

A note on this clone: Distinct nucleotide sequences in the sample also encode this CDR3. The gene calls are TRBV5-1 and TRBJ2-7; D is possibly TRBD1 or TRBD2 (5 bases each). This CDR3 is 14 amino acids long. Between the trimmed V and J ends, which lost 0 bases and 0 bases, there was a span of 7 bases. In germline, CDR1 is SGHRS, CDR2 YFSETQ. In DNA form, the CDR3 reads TGCGCCAGCAGCTTGGGGGACGGCTCCTACGAGCAGTACTTC. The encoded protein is CASSLGDGSYEQYF.

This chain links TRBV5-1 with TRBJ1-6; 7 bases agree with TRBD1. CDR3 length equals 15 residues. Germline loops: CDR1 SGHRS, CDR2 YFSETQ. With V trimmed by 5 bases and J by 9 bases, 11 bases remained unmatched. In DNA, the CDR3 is TGCGCCAGCAGTTCAAACCAGGGGGGTGGTTCACCCCTCCACTTT. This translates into CASSSNQGGGSPLHF.

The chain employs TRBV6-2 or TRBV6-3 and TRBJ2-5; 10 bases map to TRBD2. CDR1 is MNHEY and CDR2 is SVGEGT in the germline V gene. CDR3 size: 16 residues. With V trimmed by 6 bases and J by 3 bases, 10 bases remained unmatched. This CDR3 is CASSRESLAGEETQYF. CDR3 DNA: TGTGCCAGCAGCCGAGAATCGCTAGCGGGGGAAGAGACCCAGTACTTC.

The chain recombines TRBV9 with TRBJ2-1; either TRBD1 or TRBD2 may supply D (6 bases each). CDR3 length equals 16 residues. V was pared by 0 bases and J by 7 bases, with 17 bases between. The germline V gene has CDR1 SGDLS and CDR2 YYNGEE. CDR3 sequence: CASSVVGFGGQNEQFF. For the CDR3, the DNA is TGTGCCAGCAGCGTAGTAGGGTTCGGGGGCCAGAATGAGCAGTTCTTC.

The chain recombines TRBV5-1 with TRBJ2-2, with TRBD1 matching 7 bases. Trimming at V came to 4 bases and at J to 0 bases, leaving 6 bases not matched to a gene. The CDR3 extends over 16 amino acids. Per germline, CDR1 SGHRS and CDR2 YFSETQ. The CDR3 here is CASSPRTGTNTGELFF. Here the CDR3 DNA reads TGCGCCAGCAGCCCGCGGACAGGAACGAACACCGGGGAGCTGTTTTTT.

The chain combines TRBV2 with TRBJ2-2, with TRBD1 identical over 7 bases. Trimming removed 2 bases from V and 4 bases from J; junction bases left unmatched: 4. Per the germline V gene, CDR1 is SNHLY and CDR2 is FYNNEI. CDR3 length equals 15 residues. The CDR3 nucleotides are TGTGCCAGCAGTGAACAAGGACAGGTCACCGGGGAGCTGTTTTTT. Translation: CASSEQGQVTGELFF.

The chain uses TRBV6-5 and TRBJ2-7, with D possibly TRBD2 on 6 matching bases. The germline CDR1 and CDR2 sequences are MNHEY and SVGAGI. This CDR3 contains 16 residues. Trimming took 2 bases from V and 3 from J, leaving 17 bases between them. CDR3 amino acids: CASSYDLGGSYYEQYF. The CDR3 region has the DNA TGTGCCAGCAGTTACGATCTTGGGGGGAGTTACTACGAGCAGTACTTC.

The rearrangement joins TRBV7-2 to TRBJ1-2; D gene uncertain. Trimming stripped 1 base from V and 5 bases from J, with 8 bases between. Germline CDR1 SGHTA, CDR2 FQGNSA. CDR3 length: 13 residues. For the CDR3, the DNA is TGTGCCAGCAGCTTAGAGAAGGGTTATGGCTACACCTTC. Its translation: CASSLEKGYGYTF. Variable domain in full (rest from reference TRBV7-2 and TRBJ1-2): GAGVSQSPSNKVTEKGKDVELRCDPISGHTALYWYRQSLGQGLEFLIYFQGNSAPDKSGLPSDRFSAERTGGSVSTLTIQRTQQEDSAVYLCASSLEKGYGYTFGSGTRLTVV.

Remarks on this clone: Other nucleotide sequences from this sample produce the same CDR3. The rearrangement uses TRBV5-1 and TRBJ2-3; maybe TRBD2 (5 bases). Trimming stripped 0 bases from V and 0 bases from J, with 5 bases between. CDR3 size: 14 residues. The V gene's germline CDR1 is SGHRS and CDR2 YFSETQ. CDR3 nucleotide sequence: TGCGCCAGCAGCTTGGGGACTAGCACAGATACGCAGTATTTT. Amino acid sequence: CASSLGTSTDTQYF. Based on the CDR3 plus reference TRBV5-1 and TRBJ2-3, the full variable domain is KAGVTQTPRYLIKTRGQQVTLSCSPISGHRSVSWYQQTPGQGLQFLFEYFSETQRNKGNFPGRFSGRQFSNSRSEMNVSTLELGDSALYLCASSLGTSTDTQYFGPGTRLTVL.